The 25 T cell receptor beta chains listed next were all sequenced from one sample in a study of OX40 agonist ivuxolimab in advanced cancers. Clones were read by immunoSEQ multiplex PCR, and TCRdb kept only the in-frame ones, dropping some. This table has approximately 46,000 clones, 70% to 90% appearing once. The starting material was CD4+ or CD8+ T cells sorted from blood, obtained in a trial of the OX40 agonist ivuxolimab. These receptors were collected from an adult with an advanced solid tumor such as melanoma, head and neck, liver or kidney cancer.

The CDR3 DNA reads TGTGCCAGCAGTGCCGAAGGGTTTGGTGGAAACACCATATATTTT. Translated, it gives CASSAEGFGGNTIYF. The chain has TRBV27 and TRBJ1-3, with D hard to call. Trimming stripped 5 bases from V and 3 bases from J, with 14 bases between. Per germline, CDR1 MNHEY and CDR2 SMNVEV (reference sequence). The CDR3 contains 15 residues.

CDR3 sequence (DNA): TGTGCCAGCAGCTTATTGGGAACGAACACTGAAGCTTTCTTT. Amino acids: CASSLLGTNTEAFF. The gene calls are TRBV7-2 and TRBJ1-1; D gene uncertain. The germline V and J ends were trimmed by 2 bases and 1 base, with 8 bases remaining between them. The CDR3 runs to 14 residues. In germline, CDR1 is SGHTA, CDR2 FQGNSA.

This clone occurred once. The V gene is TRBV2, the J gene TRBJ2-3, with a possible D match to TRBD2 (5 bases). This CDR3 spans 14 amino acids. Per germline, CDR1 SNHLY and CDR2 FYNNEI. V was cut by 4 bases and J by 0 bases, with 8 bases left in between. In nucleotides, the CDR3 is TGTGCCAGCAGTGGGGAGCCTAGCACAGATACGCAGTATTTT. Its translation is CASSGEPSTDTQYF.

V usage is TRBV28 and J usage is TRBJ1-1; 9 nucleotides align to TRBD1. V shed 5 bases, J shed 5 bases, and the junction held 3 bases outside the gene matches. In germline, CDR1 is MDHEN, CDR2 SYDVKM. The CDR3 totals 13 residues. The CDR3: CASSIGQGTEAFF. The CDR3 region has the DNA TGTGCCAGCAGTATCGGACAGGGGACTGAAGCTTTCTTT.

CDR3 protein: CASSLWDRGPDTQYF. The CDR3, as DNA: TGTGCCAGCAGCTTGTGGGACAGGGGCCCAGATACGCAGTATTTT. V is TRBV5-4 and J is TRBJ2-3; TRBD1 matches 10 bases. The CDR3 sequence is 15 residues long. Germline CDR1 and CDR2: SGHNT and YYREEE (reference sequence). Trimming cost V 1 base and J 4 bases; bases outside gene matches: 3.

This clone appeared a single time. The chain combines TRBV9 with TRBJ1-1; a weak D match, TRBD1 (6 bases). Germline CDR1 and CDR2: SGDLS and YYNGEE. V was trimmed by 2 bases and J by 5 bases, leaving 10 bases between them. The CDR3 runs 13 residues. As DNA, the CDR3 is TGTGCCAGCAGCGTTGGGCAGGGGACTGAAGCTTTCTTT. Its translation: CASSVGQGTEAFF.

On this clone: Other DNA sequences in the same sample also yield this CDR3. This chain joins TRBV28 and TRBJ2-7, with TRBD2 as a possible D gene (6 bases). The CDR3 consists of 14 residues. In germline, CDR1 is MDHEN, CDR2 SYDVKM. The V gene lost 2 bases and the J gene lost 2 bases, with 10 bases spanning the gap. The CDR3 DNA follows: TGTGCCAGCAGTTTAGGGGCGGGACCCTACGAGCAGTACTTC. Its protein is CASSLGAGPYEQYF.

The chain employs TRBV27 and TRBJ2-7, with D perhaps matching TRBD1 (5 bases). The CDR3 extends over 13 amino acids. The V end lost 5 bases, the J end lost 3 bases, and 11 bases lay between the germline ends. Germline-derived CDR1 and CDR2 are MNHEY and SMNVEV (reference sequence). The CDR3 DNA is TGTGCCAGCAGTCATAGGACAAGCTACGAGCAGTACTTC. Translating it yields CASSHRTSYEQYF.

The rearrangement links TRBV19 to TRBJ2-1; 9 bases align to TRBD1. V lost 3 bases, J lost 6 bases, and 9 bases stayed unmatched. The CDR3 covers 16 residues. Germline CDR1 is LNHDA and CDR2 is SQIVND (reference sequence). In DNA, the CDR3 is TGTGCCAGTAGTATGGATACAGGGGGCGCATTCAATGAGCAGTTCTTC. Translation: CASSMDTGGAFNEQFF.

Only a few counts were recorded for this clone. The V and J genes are TRBV19 and TRBJ1-6; possibly TRBD1 for D (5 bases). Trimming removed 7 bases from V and 6 bases from J, with 16 bases in between. The CDR3 covers 15 residues. The germline gives CDR1 LNHDA, CDR2 SQIVND (reference sequence). This CDR3 is CASTPTGGANSPLHF. The CDR3 coding sequence is TGTGCCAGTACCCCTACCGGGGGAGCTAATTCACCCCTCCACTTT.

The chain combines TRBV9 with TRBJ1-1; D not resolved. The germline V gene encodes CDR1 SGDLS and CDR2 YYNGEE. The CDR3 is 14 amino acids. Trimming took 4 bases from V and 6 from J, leaving 16 bases between them. The chain's CDR3 is CASSKPGARAEAFF. CDR3 DNA sequence: TGTGCCAGCAGCAAACCGGGAGCCCGGGCTGAAGCTTTCTTT.

The rearrangement joins TRBV6-1 to TRBJ2-2; 9 nucleotides line up with TRBD1. Per germline, CDR1 MNHNS and CDR2 SASEGT. V gave up 0 bases and J gave up 4 bases; unmatched junction bases: 18. This CDR3 spans 21 amino acids. CDR3: CASSEAKTGGIGDLTTGELFF. The CDR3 DNA reads as TGTGCCAGCAGTGAAGCGAAGACAGGGGGGATTGGGGATCTCACCACCGGGGAGCTGTTTTTT.

The CDR3 DNA sequence: TGTGCCAGCAGCTTGGACGACAGGGGGCCCAGCACAGATACGCAGTATTTT. Translation gives CASSLDDRGPSTDTQYF. This chain links TRBV7-6 with TRBJ2-3; 10 bases align to TRBD1. Per germline, CDR1 SGHVS and CDR2 FNYEAQ. V lost 3 bases, J lost 0 bases, and 6 bases stayed unmatched. The CDR3 length is 17 residues.

A word on this clone: The junction shows a germline mismatch at one end, possibly a read error. The same CDR3 can be traced to other DNA sequences in this sample. V gene TRBV4-3 combines with J gene TRBJ2-1; D is unresolved. Germline CDR1 is LGHNA and CDR2 is YSLEER. The CDR3 is 16 amino acids. CDR3 in amino acids: CASSPHGLEAYNEQFF. Written as DNA, the CDR3 is TGCGCCAGCAGCCCCCACGGGCTTGAGGCCTACAATGAACAGTTCTTC.

The chain carries TRBV27 and TRBJ2-7; TRBD2 is a possible D gene (5 bases). Germline V gene data show CDR1 as MNHEY and CDR2 as SMNVEV (reference sequence). The V end was cut by 5 bases, the J end by 3 bases, with 14 bases between. There are 14 residues in the CDR3. The CDR3 loop reads CASSPGLGFYEQYF. CDR3 nucleotide sequence: TGTGCCAGCAGTCCTGGACTGGGCTTCTACGAGCAGTACTTC.

V usage is TRBV11-2 and J usage is TRBJ1-1; 9 nucleotides match TRBD1. The CDR3 extends over 16 amino acids. The junction had 10 bases not matched to a gene; V was cut back by 5 bases and J by 3 bases. Germline assignment: CDR1 SGHAT and CDR2 FQNNGV. CDR3: CASSKWDRVRYTEAFF. The CDR3 DNA sequence: TGTGCCAGCAGCAAGTGGGACAGGGTAAGGTACACTGAAGCTTTCTTT.

This chain uses TRBV10-2 with TRBJ2-1, with TRBD2 matching 7 bases. This CDR3 is 11 amino acids long. Germline values: CDR1 WSHSY, CDR2 SAAADI. CDR3 in amino acids: CAADPGGEQFF. CDR3 nucleotides: TGCGCAGCAGACCCGGGGGGTGAGCAGTTCTTC.

This clone counts as medium-sized. The chain has TRBV6-5 and TRBJ1-2, with TRBD1 as a possible D gene (5 bases). The germline CDR1 and CDR2 sequences are MNHEY and SVGAGI. The CDR3 covers 15 residues. V was trimmed by 7 bases and J by 5 bases, leaving 20 bases between them. The CDR3 nucleotides read TGTGCCAGCACCCTAAATCCGGGGGGTTCATATGGCTACACCTTC. Its protein is CASTLNPGGSYGYTF.

This clone was seen a handful of times. The rearrangement joins TRBV11-1 to TRBJ2-5, with 8 bases that match TRBD1. V was pared by 5 bases and J by 3 bases, with 5 bases of the junction left unmatched. Germline V CDR1 and CDR2: SGHAT, FQDESV (reference sequence). CDR3 length: 14 residues. CDR3 protein: CASSVTGGEETQYF. Here the CDR3 DNA reads TGTGCCAGCAGCGTAACAGGGGGTGAAGAGACCCAGTACTTC.

The chain combines TRBV6-1 with TRBJ1-6, with no clear D. V gave up 0 bases and J gave up 12 bases, with 6 bases separating them. The germline gives CDR1 MNHNS, CDR2 SASEGT. The CDR3 totals 12 residues. CDR3 nucleotides: TGTGCCAGCAGTGAAGCGGGCCTACCCCTCCACTTT. Its translation is CASSEAGLPLHF.

V usage is TRBV7-9 and J usage is TRBJ2-7; no definite D call. There are 12 residues in the CDR3. Germline V gives CDR1 SEHNR, CDR2 FQNEAQ (reference sequence). Trimming took off 2 bases at V and 4 bases at J, with 6 bases between the two ends. The CDR3: CASSLPGYEQYF. The CDR3 nucleotides read TGTGCCAGCAGCTTACCGGGTTACGAGCAGTACTTC.

The chain is built from TRBV2 and TRBJ2-1, with 12 bases matching TRBD2. The germline V gene has CDR1 SNHLY and CDR2 FYNNEI. The CDR3 loop spans 15 amino acids. The J segment lost 10 bases and the V segment lost 5 bases, leaving 9 bases of the junction unmatched. CDR3 in DNA: TGTGCCAGCAGTCCCGGACTAGCGGGGACAGGGGAGCAGTTCTTC. This codes for CASSPGLAGTGEQFF.

V usage is TRBV4-3 and J usage is TRBJ1-5; TRBD1 agrees at 7 bases. The CDR3 is 14 residues long. V was pared by 1 base and J by 6 bases, with 3 bases of the junction left unmatched. Germline V CDR1 and CDR2: LGHNA, YSLEER. In DNA form, the CDR3 reads TGCGCCAGCAGCCAAGGACAGGGAGTTCAGCCCCAGCATTTT. Translating gives CASSQGQGVQPQHF.

Points on this clone: One end of the junction varies from germline; a read error may be responsible. J is TRBJ2-2 and V is TRBV5-6; D is undetermined. The CDR3 covers 13 residues. Germline CDR1 SGHDT, CDR2 YYEEEE. CDR3 in DNA: TGTGCCAGCAGTTTGGCCTCCACCGGGGAGCTGTTTTTT. This sequence encodes CASSLASTGELFF.

The chain is built from TRBV7-9 and TRBJ1-3, with 7 bases fitting TRBD1. V was clipped by 5 bases and J by 7 bases; unmatched bases: 14. The CDR3 runs 16 residues. The germline gives CDR1 SEHNR, CDR2 FQNEAQ (reference sequence). The CDR3 sequence is CASSRRDSQTGNTIYF. In DNA, the CDR3 is TGTGCCAGCAGCCGACGGGACAGCCAAACGGGGAACACCATATATTTT.